The clone carrying this T cell receptor (beta chain) was detected ten times or more. These data come from a study of Graves' ophthalmopathy and Graves' hyperthyroidism. This CDR3 comprises 15 residues. CDR1 is SGHTA and CDR2 is FQGNSA in the germline V gene. The ends were cut back, 7 bases at V and 3 bases at J, with 16 bases in the middle. The sequenced template was RNA, covering the TCR beta CDR3 region. The authors performed first-round RT-PCR with HTBI primers and then a second-round multiplex PCR. TCRdb reprocessed the multiplex PCR reads via MiXCR and lists one record per CDR3 protein. The table shows roughly 400,000 distinct CDR3 sequences, with 17% occurring only once.

J is TRBJ1-3 and V is TRBV7-2, with D maybe TRBD1 (6 bases). This TCR was sampled from an adult woman with stable Graves' hyperthyroidism. Material: peripheral blood. This CDR3 is CASNILGGFGNTIYF. CDR3 coding DNA: TGTGCCAGCAACATCTTAGGGGGATTTGGAAACACCATATATTTT. The full variable domain, completed using reference TRBV7-2 and TRBJ1-3, is GAGVSQSPSNKVTEKGKDVELRCDPISGHTALYWYRQSLGQGLEFLIYFQGNSAPDKSGLPSDRFSAERTGGSVSTLTIQRTQQEDSAVYLCASNILGGFGNTIYFGEGSWLTVV.